Presented here are 10 T cell receptor beta chains from one specimen sequenced in a study of blood T cell repertoires in COVID-19. The method was immunoSEQ multiplex PCR; TCRdb's version includes in-frame clones alone and lacks a portion of them. The sample holds some 130,000 clones, 84% seen once. Input material: peripheral blood. Receptor source: a human donor in a cohort sampled during active COVID-19.

The chain employs TRBV5-1 and TRBJ2-3; 9 nucleotides agree with TRBD1. The V segment lost 5 bases and the J segment 5 bases; nucleotides outside the gene matches: 9. The CDR3 totals 15 residues. Germline CDR1 and CDR2: SGHRS and YFSETQ. The CDR3 loop reads CASSRDRVERDTQYF. DNA for the CDR3: TGCGCCAGCAGTCGGGACAGGGTTGAGCGAGATACGCAGTATTTT. Full variable domain (outside the CDR3, taken from reference TRBV5-1 and TRBJ2-3): KAGVTQTPRYLIKTRGQQVTLSCSPISGHRSVSWYQQTPGQGLQFLFEYFSETQRNKGNFPGRFSGRQFSNSRSEMNVSTLELGDSALYLCASSRDRVERDTQYFGPGTRLTVL.

The chain is built from TRBV30 and TRBJ2-1; TRBD2 might be the D (7 bases). Germline assignment: CDR1 GTSNPN and CDR2 SVGIG (reference sequence). Deletions cut 3 bases from V and 9 bases from J, with 21 bases between. The CDR3 contains 15 residues. In DNA form, the CDR3 reads TGTGCCTGGAGGTCTGGCGGGGGCTTAAGAGGTGAGCAGTTCTTC. Translation gives CAWRSGGGLRGEQFF.

The chain links TRBV27 to TRBJ1-6; the D is unclear. Germline V CDR1 and CDR2: MNHEY, SMNVEV (reference sequence). V lost 2 bases and J lost 4, with 9 bases in between. This CDR3 contains 15 residues. The CDR3 DNA reads TGTGCCAGCAGTTTACTGGCCAGGTATAATTCACCCCTCCACTTT. Its translation is CASSLLARYNSPLHF.

The chain uses TRBV19 and TRBJ2-5; 9 bases line up with TRBD2. CDR3 length: 15 amino acids. The germline V gene has CDR1 LNHDA and CDR2 SQIVND (reference sequence). J was trimmed by 1 base and V by 5 bases; bases with no gene match: 5. CDR3 in amino acids: CASSDSGGLQETQYF. Here the CDR3 DNA reads TGTGCCAGTAGTGATAGCGGGGGTCTCCAAGAGACCCAGTACTTC.

This rearrangement joins TRBV10-2 to TRBJ1-1, with no clear D. This CDR3 region has 15 residues. Germline CDR1 reads WSHSY; CDR2 reads SAAADI. V was clipped by 3 bases and J by 3 bases, with 14 bases between them. The CDR3 sequence: CASSEGLLQDTEAFF. In DNA, the CDR3 is TGCGCCAGCAGTGAAGGTCTCCTCCAGGACACTGAAGCTTTCTTT.

This chain connects TRBV19 to TRBJ2-5; TRBD1 matches at 9 bases. Germline trimming cut 4 bases from V and 4 bases from J; bases unmatched to any gene: 7. The germline CDR1 and CDR2 sequences are LNHDA and SQIVND (reference sequence). The CDR3 runs 15 residues. The CDR3 bases are TGTGCCAGTAGTAACAGGGGGCTCTCCGCAGAGACCCAGTACTTC. It is translated as CASSNRGLSAETQYF.

In nucleotides, the CDR3 is TGTGCCAGCCGCCGAGGCGGTAACGGGGAGCTGTTTTTT. Its protein product is CASRRGGNGELFF. The J gene is TRBJ2-2, the V gene TRBV7-6; the D is unclear. Trimming left V 8 bases short and J 7 bases short, with 14 bases between. This CDR3 has 13 amino acids. Germline CDR1 reads SGHVS; CDR2 reads FNYEAQ.

The chain couples TRBV18 to TRBJ2-5; 7 bases are shared with TRBD1. V trimming: 5 bases; J trimming: 1 base; junction bases outside the gene matches: 7. The CDR3 is made up of 15 amino acids. Germline CDR1 is KGHSH and CDR2 is LQKENI. The CDR3 region is CASSFLDRVQETQYF. CDR3 DNA sequence: TGTGCCAGCTCATTCCTTGACAGGGTCCAAGAGACCCAGTACTTC. Drawing the rest from reference TRBV18 and TRBJ2-5, the complete variable domain is NAGVMQNPRHLVRRRGQEARLRCSPMKGHSHVYWYRQLPEEGLKFMVYLQKENIIDESGMPKERFSAEFPKEGPSILRIQQVVRGDSAAYFCASSFLDRVQETQYFGPGTRLLVL.

This chain links TRBV6-5 with TRBJ2-2, with D possibly TRBD2 on 6 matching bases. This CDR3 has 15 amino acids. Trimming stripped 0 bases from V and 5 bases from J, with 10 bases between. The germline V gene has CDR1 MNHEY and CDR2 SVGAGI. The CDR3 DNA sequence: TGTGCCAGCAGTTACTCGCGGGGAAGGACCGGGGAGCTGTTTTTT. This sequence encodes CASSYSRGRTGELFF.

This chain joins TRBV5-5 and TRBJ1-2; D is ambiguous. The ends were cut back, 0 bases at V and 2 bases at J, with 11 bases in the middle. Per germline, CDR1 SGHKS and CDR2 YYEKEE (reference sequence). The CDR3 has 15 amino acids. The CDR3 DNA is TGTGCCAGCAGCTTGGCCGGGATAGGCAACTATGGCTACACCTTC. This encodes CASSLAGIGNYGYTF.